Below, one T cell receptor (beta chain) is given with its context. Germline CDR1 MNHEY, CDR2 SMNVEV (reference sequence). V lost 0 bases to trimming and J lost 3 bases, with 9 bases between them. The CDR3 spans 14 residues. This entry comes from a study of blood T cell repertoires in COVID-19. Participants came from fewer than 25 US areas, aged about 18 to 89 years. Clones were read by immunoSEQ multiplex PCR, and TCRdb kept only the in-frame ones, dropping some. This table holds about 340,000 clones, approximately 83% found once. The chain is built from TRBV27 and TRBJ2-7; the D gene is possibly TRBD1 (6 bases). The TCR originated in a woman in her thirties or forties with acute COVID-19. Sequencing was done on a sample of PBMCs or T cells enriched from blood (not recorded which). The CDR3 spells CASSLSYRDYEQYF. CDR3 DNA: TGTGCCAGCAGTTTATCGTACAGGGACTACGAGCAGTACTTC.